One and the same sample provided the 17 T cell receptor beta chains below, sequenced in a study of blood T cell repertoires in COVID-19. Assay: immunoSEQ multiplex PCR; the TCRdb copy retains only in-frame clones and omits some. Among around 50,000 clones listed, approximately 80% were seen once. Source material: peripheral blood. Receptors originate from a man between 35 and 55 years old with acute or convalescent COVID-19.

This chain connects TRBV18 to TRBJ1-1; D is uncertain. V dropped 3 bases and J dropped 1 base, with 9 bases sitting between them. CDR1 is KGHSH, CDR2 LQKENI, per germline. The CDR3 contains 14 residues. The CDR3 loop reads CASSPTIANTEAFF. The CDR3 region has the DNA TGTGCCAGCTCACCCACGATAGCGAACACTGAAGCTTTCTTT. The whole variable domain, remainder taken from reference TRBV18 and TRBJ1-1, is NAGVMQNPRHLVRRRGQEARLRCSPMKGHSHVYWYRQLPEEGLKFMVYLQKENIIDESGMPKERFSAEFPKEGPSILRIQQVVRGDSAAYFCASSPTIANTEAFFGQGTRLTVV.

V and J are TRBV7-3 and TRBJ1-2, with TRBD1 as a possible D gene (5 bases). Per the germline V gene, CDR1 is SGHTA and CDR2 is FQGTGA. The CDR3 contains 15 residues. The V end lost 0 bases, the J end lost 8 bases, and 16 bases lay between the germline ends. CDR3 in amino acids: CASSLTPGRQGGYTF. The CDR3 nucleotides are TGTGCCAGCAGCTTAACGCCAGGGCGCCAAGGGGGCTACACCTTC.

The CDR3 coding sequence is TGTGCCAGCAGCCAAGGGGGACTAGTTCTTTATTTT. This translates into CASSQGGLVLYF. The chain recombines TRBV3-1 (or the pseudogene TRBV3-2) with TRBJ2-3, with 8 bases that match TRBD2. Germline V gene lookup returns CDR1 LGHDT and CDR2 YNNKEL (reference sequence). The CDR3 loop spans 12 amino acids. V shed 1 base and J 15 bases; nucleotides not matched to a gene: 6.

The chain joins TRBV5-4 to TRBJ2-3, with D perhaps TRBD2 (6 bases). Trimming cost V 2 bases and J 5 bases, with 12 bases left between them. The CDR3 length is 14 residues. The V gene's germline CDR1 is SGHNT and CDR2 YYREEE (reference sequence). CDR3 sequence (DNA): TGTGCCAGCAGCTTCACCGCGGGACGAGATACGCAGTATTTT. Translated: CASSFTAGRDTQYF.

This clone appeared a few times. This chain joins TRBV2 and TRBJ1-6, with D perhaps TRBD1 (6 bases). CDR3 size: 17 residues. The V end was cut by 6 bases, the J end by 9 bases, with 24 bases between. Germline V gives CDR1 SNHLY, CDR2 FYNNEI. The CDR3 DNA follows: TGTGCCAGCAGCCCTGCCAGACCAACAGGGTCAGGTTCACCCCTCCACTTT. It is translated as CASSPARPTGSGSPLHF.

The chain carries TRBV5-1 and TRBJ2-2; 9 bases line up with TRBD2. The germline CDR1 and CDR2 sequences are SGHRS and YFSETQ. V gave up 4 bases and J gave up 2 bases; unmatched junction bases: 3. The CDR3 totals 15 residues. CDR3 coding DNA: TGCGCCAGCAGCATCGGGACTAGCAACACCGGGGAGCTGTTTTTT. This encodes CASSIGTSNTGELFF.

V is TRBV30 and J is TRBJ1-1, with TRBD1 as a possible D gene (5 bases). The length of the CDR3 is 13 residues. V was trimmed by 3 bases and J by 10 bases, leaving 18 bases between them. CDR1 and CDR2 from the germline V gene are GTSNPN and SVGIG (reference sequence). This CDR3 reads CAWRTKWGRTAFF. CDR3 nucleotide sequence: TGTGCCTGGAGGACCAAATGGGGCAGGACAGCTTTCTTT.

The chain uses TRBV6-5 and TRBJ2-7; 9 bases agree with TRBD1. CDR3 size: 15 residues. Trimming at V came to 2 bases and at J to 0 bases, leaving 2 bases not matched to a gene. Germline CDR1 reads MNHEY; CDR2 reads SVGAGI. CDR3 loop: CASSYRDRASYEQYF. DNA for the CDR3: TGTGCCAGCAGTTACCGGGACAGGGCCTCCTACGAGCAGTACTTC.

The J gene is TRBJ1-2, the V gene TRBV27; 7 bases map to TRBD1. The CDR3 spans 13 residues. V was pared by 7 bases and J by 3 bases, with 5 bases of the junction left unmatched. Germline V gene sequence: CDR1 MNHEY, CDR2 SMNVEV (reference sequence). The CDR3 nucleotides read TGTGCCAGCAAGCTTGACAGGGACTATGGCTACACCTTC. It yields the protein CASKLDRDYGYTF.

The V call is TRBV29-1, the J call TRBJ2-5; TRBD1 matches 10 bases. This CDR3 comprises 14 residues. Germline V gives CDR1 SQVTM, CDR2 ANQGSEA. Trimming at V came to 4 bases and at J to 8 bases, leaving 10 bases not matched to a gene. The DNA of the CDR3 is TGCAGCGTTGTGTGGGTTAGGACAGGGGGAACCCAGTACTTC. Its translation is CSVVWVRTGGTQYF. Based on the CDR3 plus reference TRBV29-1 and TRBJ2-5, the full variable domain is SAVISQKPSRDICQRGTSLTIQCQVDSQVTMMFWYRQQPGQSLTLIATANQGSEATYESGFVIDKFPISRPNLTFSTLTVSNMSPEDSSIYLCSVVWVRTGGTQYFGPGTRLLVL.

This clone was observed once. J is TRBJ2-5 and V is TRBV29-1; a weak D match, TRBD1 (6 bases). The CDR3 contains 12 residues. Germline V CDR1 and CDR2: SQVTM, ANQGSEA. V lost 6 bases and J 0 bases, leaving 8 bases between the germline ends. For the CDR3, the DNA is TGCAGCGTCCGGACAGACCAAGAGACCCAGTACTTC. This translates into CSVRTDQETQYF.

The V and J genes are TRBV6-5 and TRBJ1-2; 7 positions agree with TRBD1. V shed 5 bases, J shed 6 bases, and the junction held 12 bases outside the gene matches. Germline-derived CDR1 and CDR2 are MNHEY and SVGAGI. The CDR3 is 15 amino acids. The CDR3 sequence: CASSPTKWTGDGYTF. CDR3 bases: TGTGCCAGCAGTCCTACGAAATGGACAGGAGATGGCTACACCTTC.

The rearrangement links TRBV12-5 to TRBJ1-1; 10 nucleotides align to TRBD1. The germline gives CDR1 LGHNT, CDR2 FRNRAP. Losses at the gene ends were 2 bases for V and 8 bases for J; bases not matched to a gene: 2. The CDR3 runs to 13 residues. CDR3 sequence reads: CASGLWDRGEAFF. Here the CDR3 DNA reads TGTGCTAGTGGTTTGTGGGACAGGGGAGAAGCTTTCTTT.

The rearrangement links TRBV9 to TRBJ2-7; TRBD1 matches at 7 bases. CDR3 length equals 15 residues. The germline gives CDR1 SGDLS, CDR2 YYNGEE. V gave up 0 bases and J gave up 0 bases; unmatched junction bases: 3. The CDR3 bases are TGTGCCAGCAGCGTAGTCGGGACAGCCTCCTACGAGCAGTACTTC. Translated: CASSVVGTASYEQYF.

The chain recombines TRBV11-1 with TRBJ1-2, with 8 bases identical to TRBD1. CDR1 SGHAT and CDR2 FQDESV come from the germline V gene (reference sequence). The CDR3 covers 14 residues. Unmatched junction bases numbered 6, after V lost 5 bases and J lost 4 bases. DNA of the CDR3: TGTGCCAGCAGCCAGCCGGGACAGGCCTATGGCTACACCTTC. The encoded protein is CASSQPGQAYGYTF.

The gene calls are TRBV5-1 and TRBJ2-2; TRBD2 matches 7 bases. Germline trimming cut 7 bases from V and 1 base from J; bases unmatched to any gene: 1. Germline CDR1 and CDR2: SGHRS and YFSETQ. This CDR3 spans 13 amino acids. CDR3 DNA: TGCGCCAGCTTAGCGGGGAACACCGGGGAGCTGTTTTTT. Its translation is CASLAGNTGELFF.

This sequence joins TRBV6-1 and TRBJ1-2; no reliable D call. V lost 3 bases to trimming and J lost 5 bases, with 31 bases between them. This CDR3 comprises 20 residues. Per germline, CDR1 MNHNS and CDR2 SASEGT. The CDR3 sequence: CASSDLADPRLSNPSYGYTF. In nucleotides, the CDR3 is TGTGCCAGCAGTGACCTAGCGGACCCCCGGCTATCGAACCCTTCGTATGGCTACACCTTC.